The 15 T cell receptor beta chains presented below share a single source sample, sequenced in a study of T-cell memory formation after mild COVID-19. TCRdb fed the 5' RACE reads into MiXCR, producing one record per CDR3 protein. The profile shows 290,000 or so distinct CDR3 sequences, roughly a fifth of them singletons. The source material was PBMCs or a T cell subset sorted from them (not recorded which). The origin of the receptors is a man between 18 and 29 years old who had mild COVID-19 (a few samples of this study predate the infection). Cell type and time point are not known.

The V and J genes are TRBV30 and TRBJ2-5, with a possible D match to TRBD2 (6 bases). V was trimmed by 0 bases and J by 4 bases, leaving 9 bases between them. Germline lookup yields CDR1 GTSNPN and CDR2 SVGIG (reference sequence). The CDR3 extends over 13 amino acids. CDR3 amino acids: CAWSVGGTETQYF. The CDR3 DNA is TGTGCCTGGAGTGTCGGAGGGACAGAGACCCAGTACTTC.

The rearrangement uses TRBV5-1 and TRBJ2-2; weak D call: TRBD2 (6 bases). The V gene's germline CDR1 is SGHRS and CDR2 YFSETQ. Trimming left V 1 base short and J 1 base short, with 11 bases between. The CDR3 runs 16 residues. The CDR3: CASSLNWGENTGELFF. The CDR3, as DNA: TGCGCCAGCAGCTTGAATTGGGGGGAGAACACCGGGGAGCTGTTTTTT.

The chain has TRBV7-2 and TRBJ2-5; tentatively, D is TRBD1 (5 bases). The germline V gene has CDR1 SGHTA and CDR2 FQGNSA. V lost 8 bases, J lost 4 bases, and 23 bases lay in between. The CDR3 has 16 amino acids. The CDR3 region is CASRPEARRRGETQYF. The CDR3 DNA sequence: TGTGCCAGCCGACCCGAGGCCCGGCGAAGGGGAGAGACCCAGTACTTC.

The rearrangement links TRBV27 to TRBJ2-1; 9 bases map to TRBD2. CDR1 MNHEY and CDR2 SMNVEV come from the germline V gene (reference sequence). Losses at the gene ends were 5 bases for V and 6 bases for J; bases not matched to a gene: 17. The CDR3 is 18 amino acids. Written as DNA, the CDR3 is TGTGCCAGCAGTCTCCTTTCTAGCGGGGCTGACCTGAGCAATGAGCAGTTCTTC. Translated, it gives CASSLLSSGADLSNEQFF.

The chain couples TRBV6-5 to TRBJ2-7; D not resolved. V lost 5 bases, J lost 4 bases, and 12 bases lay in between. The CDR3 spans 13 residues. Germline loops: CDR1 MNHEY, CDR2 SVGAGI. CDR3 in amino acids: CASSRTGQYEQYF. The CDR3 bases are TGTGCCAGCAGTCGGACGGGCCAGTACGAGCAGTACTTC.

This clonotype was detected a few times. The J gene is TRBJ1-3, the V gene TRBV9; 8 positions agree with TRBD1. J lost 6 bases, V lost 2 bases, and 7 bases had no gene match. The CDR3 is 15 amino acids. The germline V gene has CDR1 SGDLS and CDR2 YYNGEE. The CDR3 protein is CASSVTGGKENTIYF. The CDR3 DNA is TGTGCCAGCAGCGTCACAGGGGGAAAAGAAAACACCATATATTTT.

This clonotype has at least ten counts. The junction does not match germline at one end; this may be a read error. The gene calls are TRBV7-2 and TRBJ1-5; D unresolved. Germline V gene sequence: CDR1 SGHTA, CDR2 FQGNSA. The CDR3 has 12 residues. CDR3 in amino acids: CASSLDGQPQHF. As DNA, the CDR3 is TGCGCCAGCAGCTTGGACGGTCAGCCCCAGCATTTT.

Only a few counts were recorded for this clonotype. The chain links TRBV6-5 to TRBJ2-5; 12 nucleotides match TRBD2. Germline V gives CDR1 MNHEY, CDR2 SVGAGI. Trimming took 3 bases from V and 4 from J; bases not matched to a gene: 6. This CDR3 contains 16 residues. The CDR3 sequence: CASSYLLTSGGETQYF. The CDR3 DNA sequence: TGTGCCAGCAGTTATCTTCTGACTAGCGGGGGAGAGACCCAGTACTTC.

This chain joins TRBV29-1 and TRBJ1-1; D unclear. The CDR3 has 10 residues. Germline lookup yields CDR1 SQVTM and CDR2 ANQGSEA. The CDR3 sequence: CSLSRTEAFF. CDR3 nucleotides: TGCAGTCTTTCCCGCACTGAAGCTTTCTTT.

V is TRBV5-5 and J is TRBJ1-5, with no clear D. Germline V gene data show CDR1 as SGHKS and CDR2 as YYEKEE (reference sequence). This CDR3 has 14 residues. Trimming cost V 4 bases and J 2 bases, with 10 bases left between them. CDR3 loop: CASSPGSGNQPQHF. The CDR3 coding sequence is TGTGCCAGCAGCCCCGGGTCTGGCAATCAGCCCCAGCATTTT.

The table lists this clonotype with a few counts. The chain uses TRBV2 and TRBJ1-2; D uncertain. There are 12 residues in the CDR3. V was shortened by 8 bases and J by 4 bases, with 11 bases between the two germline ends. The V gene's germline CDR1 is SNHLY and CDR2 FYNNEI. CDR3 protein: CASPRTSYGYTF. CDR3 sequence (DNA): TGTGCCAGCCCCCGGACGAGCTATGGCTACACCTTC. Looking up the rest from reference TRBV2 and TRBJ1-2 gives the full variable domain: EPEVTQTPSHQVTQMGQEVILRCVPISNHLYFYWYRQILGQKVEFLVSFYNNEISEKSEIFDDQFSVERPDGSNFTLKIRSTKLEDSAMYFCASPRTSYGYTFGSGTRLTVV.

The CDR3 DNA reads TGTGCCAGCCTCCAGATTGGGGCCGAAGAGACCCAGTACTTC. Its protein product is CASLQIGAEETQYF. The chain joins TRBV5-5 to TRBJ2-5; tentatively, D is TRBD1 (5 bases). V was clipped by 7 bases and J by 3 bases, with 16 bases between them. CDR3 length: 14 residues. The germline V gene encodes CDR1 SGHKS and CDR2 YYEKEE (reference sequence).

V and J are TRBV5-5 and TRBJ1-5, with D perhaps TRBD1 (5 bases). Germline V lookup: CDR1 SGHKS, CDR2 YYEKEE (reference sequence). The CDR3 consists of 15 residues. V gave up 2 bases and J gave up 7 bases, with 16 bases separating them. The CDR3 sequence: CASSFSQGVGQPQHF. The CDR3 bases are TGTGCCAGCAGCTTTTCTCAGGGAGTCGGCCAGCCCCAGCATTTT. Based on the CDR3 plus reference TRBV5-5 and TRBJ1-5, the full variable domain is DAGVTQSPTHLIKTRGQQVTLRCSPISGHKSVSWYQQVLGQGPQFIFQYYEKEERGRGNFPDRFSARQFPNYSSELNVNALLLGDSALYLCASSFSQGVGQPQHFGDGTRLSIL.

V usage is TRBV4-1 and J usage is TRBJ2-1; D gene uncertain. Germline lookup yields CDR1 MGHRA and CDR2 YSYEKL. V dropped 1 base and J dropped 7 bases, with 5 bases sitting between them. The CDR3 spans 12 residues. The CDR3 is CASSQARNEQFF. The CDR3 DNA reads as TGCGCCAGCAGCCAAGCTAGGAATGAGCAGTTCTTC.

The rearrangement joins TRBV4-3 to TRBJ2-5; D is uncertain. Germline values: CDR1 LGHNA, CDR2 YSLEER. V lost 4 bases to trimming and J lost 4 bases, with 13 bases between them. The CDR3 runs 14 residues. CDR3 loop: CASSPSFWGETQYF. The DNA for the CDR3 is TGCGCCAGCAGCCCCTCGTTCTGGGGAGAGACCCAGTACTTC.